This is a list of T cell receptor beta chains from one sample in a study of T cells after yellow fever vaccination. Each CDR3 protein is one row after TCRdb ran MiXCR on the 5' RACE reads. The sample lists hundreds of thousands of distinct CDR3 sequences, around 8.1% occurring once. Specimen: PBMCs, collected roughly 47 days after the first yellow fever vaccination. These receptors all come from a young man who received the YFV17D yellow fever vaccine. Each CDR3 is given with its conserved first and last residue. A D gene is named only where the DNA matches it firmly. Clone size is not always given. Where it is, it says once, few, many or a class for expanded clones.

TRBJ1-1 many TRBV29-1 . CSVRGGNTEAFF TGCAGCGTTCGAGGTGGAAACACTGAAGCTTTCTTT
TRBJ1-1 few TRBV4-1 . CASRGLLLNTEAFF TGCGCCAGCCGCGGCCTACTCCTCAACACTGAAGCTTTCTTT
TRBJ1-5 few TRBV9 . CASSRGPNQPQHF TGTGCCAGCAGCAGGGGCCCTAATCAGCCCCAGCATTTT
TRBJ2-1 few TRBV4-2 TRBD1 CASSPRDRGNGEQFF TGTGCCAGCAGCCCACGGGACAGGGGGAACGGTGAGCAGTTCTTC
TRBJ2-7 . TRBV6-5 TRBD1 CASSYSFRDSSEQYF TGTGCCAGCAGTTACTCGTTCCGGGACAGTTCAGAGCAGTACTTC
TRBJ2-1 . TRBV4-3 . CASSQGGAYNEQFF TGCGCCAGCAGCCAAGGTGGGGCCTACAATGAGCAGTTCTTC
TRBJ1-2 few TRBV6-5 . CASTRGYGYTF TGTGCCAGCACTAGGGGCTATGGCTACACCTTC
TRBJ2-3 . TRBV5-8 TRBD2 CASNLGGVADTQYF TGTGCCAGCAACTTGGGAGGGGTCGCAGATACGCAGTATTTT
TRBJ2-1 . TRBV15 . CATSTGREVGYNEQFF TGTGCCACCAGCACCGGCAGGGAAGTAGGCTACAATGAGCAGTTCTTC
TRBJ2-5 few TRBV9 . CASSVMGSQETQYF TGTGCCAGCAGCGTAATGGGAAGCCAAGAGACCCAGTACTTC
TRBJ1-5 many TRBV15 . CATSRDRPGQPQHF TGTGCCACCAGCAGAGATCGACCAGGCCAGCCCCAGCATTTT
TRBJ1-2 . TRBV10-3 . CAISASTGPYGYTF TGTGCCATCAGTGCTTCGACAGGTCCCTATGGCTACACCTTC
TRBJ2-3 few TRBV2 TRBD2 CASSGIEWSGGDTQYF TGTGCCAGCAGTGGGATTGAATGGAGCGGGGGAGATACGCAGTATTTT
TRBJ2-2 . TRBV4-1 . CASSQVGAAGELFF TGCGCCAGCAGCCAAGTCGGTGCAGCCGGGGAGCTGTTTTTT
TRBJ2-7 . TRBV4-3 . CASSHYRDVSYEQYF TGCGCCAGCAGTCACTACCGGGACGTATCCTACGAGCAGTACTTC
TRBJ1-1 . TRBV12-3/TRBV12-4 . CASSESLTEAFF TGTGCCAGCAGTGAATCCCTCACTGAAGCTTTCTTT
TRBJ2-1 few TRBV20-1 TRBD2 CSARENGGSGMRFF TGCAGTGCTAGAGAAAACGGGGGGTCGGGTATGAGGTTCTTC
TRBJ1-4 . TRBV12-3/TRBV12-4 . CASRRGQATNEKLFF TGTGCCAGCAGGCGCGGACAAGCAACTAATGAAAAACTGTTTTTT
TRBJ2-5 . TRBV7-9 . CASSLPHRETQYF TGTGCCAGCAGCCTCCCTCACCGGGAGACCCAGTACTTC
TRBJ2-5 many TRBV12-3/TRBV12-4 TRBD2 CASRRLAGTQETQYF TGTGCCAGCAGGAGACTAGCGGGGACCCAAGAGACCCAGTACTTC
TRBJ1-1 . TRBV12-3/TRBV12-4 . CASSSRLGAEEAFF TGTGCCAGCAGTTCCCGATTGGGGGCGGAGGAAGCTTTCTTT
TRBJ1-4 . TRBV4-3 TRBD1 CASSQARGGEKLFF TGCGCCAGCAGCCAAGCCAGGGGGGGTGAAAAACTGTTTTTT
TRBJ2-1 few TRBV20-1 . CSARDGSSYNEQFF TGCAGTGCTAGAGATGGAAGCTCCTACAATGAGCAGTTCTTC
TRBJ2-5 . TRBV5-1 . CASGSDNFGTQYF TGCGCCAGCGGTAGCGACAATTTTGGGACCCAGTACTTC
TRBJ2-5 few TRBV20-1 TRBD2 CSARADLIKRGMYQETQYF TGCAGTGCTAGAGCAGATTTAATCAAGCGGGGAATGTACCAAGAGACCCAGTACTTC
TRBJ1-2 many TRBV5-1 . CASRPLDSYGYTF TGCGCCAGCAGGCCTCTGGACAGCTATGGCTACACCTTC
TRBJ2-2 once TRBV18 . CASSPRTRGRIGTGELFF TGTGCCAGCTCACCCAGGACTCGGGGGCGGATCGGCACCGGGGAGCTGTTTTTT
TRBJ1-5 . TRBV4-2 . CASSQPATGNQPQHF TGTGCCAGCAGCCAACCCGCGACGGGCAATCAGCCCCAGCATTTT
TRBJ2-1 few TRBV7-6 . CASSFGGGRYNEQFF TGTGCCAGCAGCTTTGGGGGGGGCCGATACAATGAGCAGTTCTTC
TRBJ2-4 few TRBV27 TRBD1 CASSFGRQGENIQYF TGTGCCAGCAGTTTCGGTCGCCAGGGGGAAAACATTCAGTACTTC
TRBJ2-1 . TRBV2 TRBD2 CASRGEGSNEQFF TGTGCCAGCAGGGGGGAGGGTTCGAATGAGCAGTTCTTC
TRBJ1-2 few TRBV9 . CASSVLLGGYTF TGTGCCAGCAGCGTACTCCTAGGGGGCTACACCTTC
TRBJ1-4 few TRBV18 . CASLQDEKLFF TGTGCCAGCTTGCAAGATGAAAAACTGTTTTTT
TRBJ2-7 many TRBV11-2 . CASSFRGGMIFQQYF TGTGCCAGCAGCTTTCGCGGAGGCATGATTTTTCAACAGTACTTC
TRBJ1-3 . TRBV6-1 . CASSAGTESGNTIYF TGTGCCAGCAGCGCCGGGACGGAATCTGGAAACACCATATATTTT
TRBJ2-1 many TRBV6-5 . CASSYSPRGKNEQFF TGTGCCAGCAGTTACTCGCCCAGGGGCAAGAATGAGCAGTTCTTC
TRBJ1-4 . TRBV7-9 TRBD1 CASSASGTGMGKLFF TGTGCCAGCAGCGCCTCCGGGACAGGGATGGGAAAACTGTTTTTT
TRBJ2-1 . TRBV18 . CASSPSEGANHEQFF TGTGCCAGCTCACCATCGGAGGGGGCGAATCATGAGCAGTTCTTC
TRBJ1-3 few TRBV5-6 . CASSFGGGNTIYF TGTGCCAGCAGCTTCGGGGGTGGAAACACCATATATTTT
TRBJ2-1 . TRBV4-2 TRBD2 CASSDGGESTEQFF TGTGCCAGCAGCGACGGGGGGGAATCAACAGAGCAGTTCTTC
TRBJ1-5 few TRBV7-2 TRBD1 CASSFTGGRSNQPQHF TGTGCCAGCAGCTTCACAGGGGGAAGGAGCAATCAGCCCCAGCATTTT
TRBJ1-5 . TRBV15 . CATSPNQGPAQHF TGTGCCACCAGCCCAAATCAGGGACCTGCCCAGCATTTT
TRBJ1-2 . TRBV12-3/TRBV12-4 . CARSYPPSGAYGYTF TGTGCCAGGAGTTATCCCCCGTCAGGGGCCTATGGCTACACCTTC
TRBJ1-1 . TRBV7-9 . CASSPGAGRDDTEAFF TGTGCCAGCAGCCCCGGTGCAGGGAGGGATGACACTGAAGCTTTCTTT
TRBJ2-4 many TRBV27 . CASSLFGRAVAGAKNIQYF TGTGCCAGCAGTTTATTCGGGCGAGCGGTGGCCGGAGCCAAAAACATTCAGTACTTC